The 17 T cell receptor beta chains reported below all come from one sample, sequenced in a study of CD8 T cells in ankylosing spondylitis. TCRdb processed the 5' RACE reads anew with MiXCR; each CDR3 protein has one entry. The sample has about 360,000 distinct CDR3 sequences, 20% seen once. Sequences were obtained from blood, either unsorted or a sorted T cell fraction (not recorded which). These receptors were obtained from a male donor with ankylosing spondylitis or in good health (not recorded which).

The chain has TRBV7-3 and TRBJ2-3; 9 bases are shared with TRBD2. CDR3 length equals 14 residues. Germline values: CDR1 SGHTA, CDR2 FQGTGA. After removal of 6 bases from V and 4 bases from J, the junction contained 5 bases not matched to a gene. Written as DNA, the CDR3 is TGTGCCAGCAGTCCCAGCGGGGGGTCAGATACGCAGTATTTT. It yields the protein CASSPSGGSDTQYF.

This clonotype was recorded a few times. In nucleotides, the CDR3 is TGCGCCAGCAGCCAAGATCTTAGCGGGGGCTACGAGCAGTACTTC. It codes for CASSQDLSGGYEQYF. V and J are TRBV4-1 and TRBJ2-7; 9 nucleotides match TRBD2. The CDR3 has 15 residues. J was trimmed by 3 bases and V by 0 bases; bases with no gene match: 3. Germline V gives CDR1 MGHRA, CDR2 YSYEKL.

This clonotype came up many times. The rearrangement uses TRBV27 and TRBJ2-2; D not resolved. CDR3 length: 13 amino acids. The germline CDR1 and CDR2 sequences are MNHEY and SMNVEV (reference sequence). With 4 bases removed from V and 1 base from J, the gap between germline ends came to 4 bases. For the CDR3, the DNA is TGTGCCAGCAGTTATGGGAACACCGGGGAGCTGTTTTTT. It is translated as CASSYGNTGELFF.

The V gene is TRBV9, the J gene TRBJ2-5; 11 bases fit TRBD2. The CDR3 consists of 16 residues. CDR1 and CDR2 (germline): SGDLS, YYNGEE. V lost 4 bases and J lost 1; bases outside the gene matches: 6. CDR3 protein: CASSPFSGGAQETQYF. The CDR3 DNA sequence: TGTGCCAGCAGCCCCTTTAGCGGGGGGGCCCAAGAGACCCAGTACTTC.

This clonotype was observed a few times. The chain employs TRBV7-8 and TRBJ2-3; a weak D match, TRBD1 (5 bases). Per the germline V gene, CDR1 is SGHVS and CDR2 is FQNEAQ. The CDR3 loop spans 15 amino acids. V was clipped by 4 bases and J by 6 bases, with 17 bases between them. The CDR3, as DNA: TGTGCCAGCAGCTCCAGTAGCCCAGGGCTGGATACGCAGTATTTT. It encodes CASSSSSPGLDTQYF.

This clonotype was counted a few times. CDR3 sequence reads: CASSLELGGSYNEQFF. CDR3 bases: TGTGCCAGCAGCTTAGAGTTGGGGGGGTCCTACAATGAGCAGTTCTTC. The chain couples TRBV13 to TRBJ2-1; 7 bases line up with TRBD2. Germline trimming cut 1 base from V and 1 base from J; bases unmatched to any gene: 4. The CDR3 length is 16 residues. The V gene's germline CDR1 is PRHDT and CDR2 FYEKMQ (reference sequence).

The rearrangement joins TRBV19 to TRBJ1-5; no clear D gene. Trimming removed 0 bases at V and 0 bases at J, with 12 bases between. Germline CDR1 reads LNHDA; CDR2 reads SQIVND (reference sequence). There are 17 residues in the CDR3. CDR3: CASSIDSFQSSNQPQHF. In DNA form, the CDR3 reads TGTGCCAGTAGTATAGATAGTTTCCAGTCTAGCAATCAGCCCCAGCATTTT.

In its sample, this clonotype was seen a few times. The rearrangement uses TRBV12-3 or TRBV12-4 and TRBJ2-5; 8 bases align to TRBD2. The CDR3 has 16 amino acids. V lost 6 bases to trimming and J lost 5 bases; unmatched junction nucleotides: 14. CDR3 amino acids: CASRGTGGGFEETQYF. CDR3 coding DNA: TGTGCCAGCAGGGGGACCGGCGGGGGGTTTGAGGAGACCCAGTACTTC.

The sample holds a few counts of this clonotype. The chain uses TRBV3-1 and TRBJ1-2; 7 bases fit TRBD1. From germline, CDR1 is LGHDT and CDR2 YNNKEL (reference sequence). The CDR3 covers 15 residues. Trimming removed 5 bases from V and 2 bases from J; junction bases left unmatched: 8. As DNA, the CDR3 is TGTGCCAGCAGCGTTCGACAGGGCTCCAACTATGGCTACACCTTC. It specifies CASSVRQGSNYGYTF.

The chain joins TRBV21-1 to TRBJ2-5; TRBD2 is taken as the D call from the table, unchecked against the DNA. TRBV21-1 is marked as a pseudogene. There are 16 residues in the CDR3. The CDR3: CASSKFSGGHRETQYF. The CDR3 nucleotides read TGTGCCAGCAGCAAATTTAGCGGGGGCCATAGGGAGACCCAGTACTTC.

This CDR3 reads CASSPDSLGLLQETQYF. CDR3 nucleotide sequence: TGCGCCAGCAGCCCGGACAGCTTGGGGTTACTACAAGAGACCCAGTACTTC. The chain recombines TRBV5-1 with TRBJ2-5, with TRBD1 as a possible D gene (6 bases). The CDR3 length is 17 residues. The V end was cut by 4 bases, the J end by 2 bases, with 21 bases between. The germline V gene has CDR1 SGHRS and CDR2 YFSETQ.

This clonotype was counted only a few times. The J gene is TRBJ2-1, the V gene TRBV12-3 or TRBV12-4; a weak D match, TRBD2 (6 bases). Trimming took off 7 bases at V and 8 bases at J, with 15 bases between the two ends. The CDR3 extends over 13 amino acids. The CDR3 bases are TGTGCCAGCACCTTGGGGGGTTTTGATGAGCAGTTCTTC. This gives the protein CASTLGGFDEQFF.

The rearrangement uses TRBV30 and TRBJ2-1; D gene uncertain. The germline gives CDR1 GTSNPN, CDR2 SVGIG (reference sequence). The CDR3 has 13 amino acids. V lost 0 bases, J lost 5 bases, and 8 bases lay in between. CDR3 residues: CAWSVLENNEQFF. The CDR3 region has the DNA TGTGCCTGGAGTGTTTTGGAAAACAATGAGCAGTTCTTC.

This clonotype was seen only a few times. J is TRBJ2-1 and V is TRBV28; 8 bases match TRBD1. There are 18 residues in the CDR3. V was clipped by 4 bases and J by 5 bases; unmatched bases: 16. Germline-derived CDR1 and CDR2 are MDHEN and SYDVKM. The CDR3 DNA is TGTGCCAGCAGTTCTGCCGCAACCCTGGGACAGGAGCACAATGAGCAGTTCTTC. Protein sequence: CASSSAATLGQEHNEQFF.

This chain connects TRBV28 to TRBJ2-5; no reliable D call. V lost 5 bases and J 4 bases, leaving 20 bases between the germline ends. This CDR3 comprises 16 residues. Per germline, CDR1 MDHEN and CDR2 SYDVKM. The CDR3: CASSTIDRSRGETQYF. The CDR3 nucleotides read TGTGCCAGCAGTACCATAGACCGGTCCCGTGGAGAGACCCAGTACTTC.

The chain joins TRBV7-8 to TRBJ2-3; D not resolved. The CDR3 is 16 amino acids. Trimming removed 2 bases from V and 0 bases from J, with 12 bases in between. Germline V lookup: CDR1 SGHVS, CDR2 FQNEAQ. CDR3 in amino acids: CASSLYGDFSTDTQYF. CDR3 bases: TGTGCCAGCAGCTTATATGGCGATTTTAGCACAGATACGCAGTATTTT.

Only a few counts were recorded for this clonotype. The chain carries TRBV20-1 and TRBJ1-4, with 7 bases that match TRBD1. J gave up 6 bases and V 3 bases, and 10 bases lay outside the gene matches. The germline gives CDR1 DFQATT, CDR2 SNEGSKA (reference sequence). The length of the CDR3 is 15 residues. The CDR3 DNA reads TGCAGTGCTAGGGACTTCAGGGGGTCCGATGAAAAACTGTTTTTT. This translates into CSARDFRGSDEKLFF.